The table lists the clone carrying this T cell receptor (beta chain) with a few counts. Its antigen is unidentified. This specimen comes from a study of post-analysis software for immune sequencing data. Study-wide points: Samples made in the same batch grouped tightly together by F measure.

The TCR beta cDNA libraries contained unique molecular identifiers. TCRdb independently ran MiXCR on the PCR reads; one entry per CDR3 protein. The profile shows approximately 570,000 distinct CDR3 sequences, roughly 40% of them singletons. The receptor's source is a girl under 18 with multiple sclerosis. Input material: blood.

CDR3 protein: CASSPYTSSYNEQFF. As DNA, the CDR3 is TGTGCCAGCAGTCCGTACACGAGCTCCTACAATGAGCAGTTCTTC. The chain has TRBV12-3 or TRBV12-4 and TRBJ2-1, with D unresolved. Trimming left V 5 bases short and J 0 bases short, with 11 bases between. CDR3 size: 15 residues.